This T cell receptor (beta chain) was retrieved from a study of cytomegalovirus exposure and HLA in healthy donors. At the level of the study: Earlier findings included about 120 million unique TCR beta sequences obtained from some 180 million T cells. General study points: A later examination showed that TCR association rates differed by HLA locus, with DRB1 most and HLA-C fewest. Roughly uniform depth of sequencing across donors was assumed in presence/absence analyses.

Looked up from germline, CDR1 is GTSNPN and CDR2 is SVGIG (reference sequence). This CDR3 has 11 residues. 13 Jbeta primers and 60 Vbeta primers were used for the PCR. Sequencing used immunoSEQ multiplex PCR; TCRdb keeps in-frame clones, though not all of them. The sample includes fewer than 60,000 clones. Note on this clone: Its antigen is as yet unknown. At one end, the junction sequence differs from germline, possibly due to a read error.

The V call is TRBV30, the J call TRBJ2-3; D unclear. The specimen was PBMCs. The TCR sequence derives from a woman in her thirties in good health and CMV-seropositive. CDR3 loop: CAWSRGDKQYF. CDR3 DNA sequence: TGTGCCTGGAGTCGAGGAGATAAGCAGTATTTT.